This T cell receptor (beta chain) appears in the sequencing data of a study of shared clonotypes between healthy human individuals. The overall study: Samples came from a couple of female and a few male donors aged 18 to 49.

CD45RO-negative, CCR7-positively selected cells formed the naive CD8 fraction, excluding terminally differentiated effector memory CD45RA+ cells. This clone was seen just once. Sorted-subset replicate PCRs used roughly 220 ng DNA, around 31,000 T cell genomes. The assay was immunoSEQ multiplex PCR, and TCRdb's table has in-frame clones only and misses some. The table includes around 2,000,000 clones, 85% to 95% detected once. The sequencing input was naive CD8+ T cells sorted from blood. This TCR was recovered from a man between 18 and 29 years old in good health.

CDR3 amino acids: CASSLASAGNTIYF. Here the CDR3 DNA reads TGTGCCAGCAGCTTAGCGAGTGCCGGAAACACCATATATTTT. This chain uses TRBV7-2 with TRBJ1-3; D is undetermined. The germline V and J ends were trimmed by 0 bases and 4 bases, with 7 bases remaining between them. This CDR3 is 14 amino acids long. Germline CDR1 is SGHTA and CDR2 is FQGNSA.